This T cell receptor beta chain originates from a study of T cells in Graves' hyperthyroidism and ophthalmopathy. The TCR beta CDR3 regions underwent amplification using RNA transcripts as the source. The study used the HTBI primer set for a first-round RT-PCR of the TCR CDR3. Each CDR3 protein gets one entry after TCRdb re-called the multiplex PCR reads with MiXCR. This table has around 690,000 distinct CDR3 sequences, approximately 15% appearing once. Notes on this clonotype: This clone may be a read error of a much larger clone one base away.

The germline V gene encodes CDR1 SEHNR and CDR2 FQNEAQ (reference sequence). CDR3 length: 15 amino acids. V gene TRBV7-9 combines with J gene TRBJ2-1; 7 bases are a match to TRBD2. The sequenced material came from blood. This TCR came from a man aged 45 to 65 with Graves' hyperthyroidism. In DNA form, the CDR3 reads TGTGCCAGCCGAACTAGCGACAGCTCCTACAATGAGCACTTCTTC. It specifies CASRTSDSSYNEHFF.